This entry features one TCR beta chain sequence. Its antigen is as yet unknown. This record comes from a study of T cells expressing NK-cell markers. Whole-study context: Sorted CD3+CD56-NKG2C+, CD3+CD56+NKG2C- and CD3+CD56+NKG2C+ T cells were the source of the TCR beta repertoires. One of eight sequenced donors was HCMV-seronegative; the other seven were seropositive.

Study conclusions and caveats: Dominant NKG2C+ clonotypes made up about 1.0-7.5% of CD8+ T cells in several donors.

Libraries used 5'RACE template switching adding universal primer site and UMIs. Following a re-call of the 5' RACE reads, TCRdb has one entry per CDR3 protein and lacks DNA. The sample has some 300,000 distinct CDR3 sequences. This CDR3 comprises 18 residues. Looked up from germline, CDR1 is SGHTA and CDR2 is FQGNSA. The V call is TRBV7-2, the J call TRBJ2-7; TCRdb's assignment of TRBD2 cannot be checked, as there is no DNA. The TCR comes from a man between 18 and 29 years old in good health. The source material was blood T cells: a sorted CD56 or NKG2C T cell subset, CD4+ or CD8+ T cells, or bulk PBMC T cells (not recorded which). The CDR3 region is CASSLAMGLAGVSYEQYF.